This T cell receptor beta chain is drawn from a study of blood T cell repertoires in COVID-19. Study at large: Researchers got acute and convalescent COVID-19 samples from the United States, Italy and Spain. Nucleic acid was either cDNA or gDNA, and it came from T cells, B-cell-depleted T cells, or PBMCs.

Libraries were prepared by immunoSEQ multiplex PCR; TCRdb keeps only in-frame clonotypes and omits some of them. The sample records roughly 28,000 clones, roughly 89% being singletons. In this sample, this clone turned up a few times. The germline V gene has CDR1 LGHDT and CDR2 YNNKEL (reference sequence). Between the trimmed V and J ends, which lost 4 bases and 0 bases, there was a span of 10 bases. The CDR3 consists of 14 residues. The TCR sequence derives from a human donor with acute or convalescent COVID-19. The donor label of this sample is uncertain. Sequencing input: peripheral blood. The rearrangement links TRBV3-1 (or the pseudogene TRBV3-2) to TRBJ2-7; D is uncertain. The CDR3 DNA reads TGTGCCAGCAGCCGGAGACCACCCTCCTACGAGCAGTACTTC. This translates into CASSRRPPSYEQYF.